This TCR beta chain originates from a study of T cells in women clearing cervical HPV infection. For the study at large: Controls' single incident HPV16 infection cleared within 12 months without precancer.

Assay used: immunoSEQ multiplex PCR; TCRdb lists only in-frame clones, some missing. The sample has about 45,000 clones, and its top ten clones hold 0.95% to 1.5%. Sequencing input: blood buffy coat. This clonotype originated in a woman between 18 and 69 years old with a cervical HPV16 infection that either progressed to CIN3+ or cleared (not recorded which).

The DNA read from the CDR3 is TGTGCCAGCAGCCCGAGATCTAGAATCCCAAAA. Residues: CASSPRSRIPK. The entire CDR3 protein is CASSPRSRIPKAFF. The chain has TRBV11-2 and TRBJ1-1; no reliable D call. The observed sequence ends 3 residues before the CDR3 terminus, with the missing tail filled in from the germline J gene. The CDR3 spans 14 residues. From germline, CDR1 is SGHAT and CDR2 FQNNGV.